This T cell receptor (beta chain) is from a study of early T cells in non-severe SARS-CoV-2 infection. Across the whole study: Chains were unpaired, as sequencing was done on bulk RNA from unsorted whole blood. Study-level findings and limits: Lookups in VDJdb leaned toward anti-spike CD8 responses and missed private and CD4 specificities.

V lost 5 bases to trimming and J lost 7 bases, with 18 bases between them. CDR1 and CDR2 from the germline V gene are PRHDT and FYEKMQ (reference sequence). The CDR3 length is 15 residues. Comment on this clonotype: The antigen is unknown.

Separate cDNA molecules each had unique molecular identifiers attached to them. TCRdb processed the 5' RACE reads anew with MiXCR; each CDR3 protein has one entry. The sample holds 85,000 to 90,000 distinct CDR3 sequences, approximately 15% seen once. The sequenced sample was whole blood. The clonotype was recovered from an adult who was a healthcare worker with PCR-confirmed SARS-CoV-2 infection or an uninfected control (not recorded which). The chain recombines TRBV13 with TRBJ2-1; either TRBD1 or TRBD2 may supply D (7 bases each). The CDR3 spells CASSERQGGVNEQFF. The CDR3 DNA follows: TGTGCCAGCAGCGAACGACAGGGAGGGGTAAATGAGCAGTTCTTC. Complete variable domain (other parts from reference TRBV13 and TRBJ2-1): AAGVIQSPRHLIKEKRETATLKCYPIPRHDTVYWYQQGPGQDPQFLISFYEKMQSDKGSIPDRFSAQQFSDYHSELNMSSLELGDSALYFCASSERQGGVNEQFFGPGTRLTVL.